These T cell receptor beta chains were read from a single sample in a study of T cell responses to AZD1222 COVID-19 vaccine. Data came from immunoSEQ multiplex PCR; TCRdb stores just in-frame clones and leaves some out. The data contain 140,000 to 150,000 clones, roughly 92% of them seen just once; the ten biggest clones take up roughly 1.8%. This material consisted of peripheral blood, taken on day 0 of AZD1222 vaccination. These receptors all stem from an adult in good health. CDR3s include the opening cysteine and the closing phenylalanine or tryptophan. Fields, in order: D gene, J gene, V gene, clone size, CDR3 DNA, CDR3 protein. The D gene is left open where the match is weak. The size entry is marked missing in some rows and otherwise reads once, few, many or a size class.

d_call: .
j_call: TRBJ2-7
v_call: TRBV30
clone_size: .
cdr3_nt: TGTGCCTGGACGGGGCCACCTTTTTTCGAGCAGTACTTC
cdr3_aa: CAWTGPPFFEQYF

d_call: .
j_call: TRBJ1-5
v_call: TRBV12-3/TRBV12-4
clone_size: .
cdr3_nt: TGTGCCAGCAGTTTAGCGGGGTGGGCGCCCCAGCATTTT
cdr3_aa: CASSLAGWAPQHF

d_call: TRBD1
j_call: TRBJ1-1
v_call: TRBV3-1/TRBV3-2
clone_size: few
cdr3_nt: TGTGCCAGCAGCCGACAGGGAGCGAACACTGAAGCTTTCTTT
cdr3_aa: CASSRQGANTEAFF

d_call: .
j_call: TRBJ2-3
v_call: TRBV12-3/TRBV12-4
clone_size: .
cdr3_nt: TGTGCCAGCAGATGGGGGGTCACAGATACGCAGTATTTT
cdr3_aa: CASRWGVTDTQYF

d_call: .
j_call: TRBJ2-3
v_call: TRBV5-5
clone_size: .
cdr3_nt: TGTGCCAGCAGCTTGAGAGGCCCGAGAGTGACTAGCACAGATACGCAGTATTTT
cdr3_aa: CASSLRGPRVTSTDTQYF

d_call: .
j_call: TRBJ2-1
v_call: TRBV18
clone_size: .
cdr3_nt: TGTGCCAGCTCCCGCTCTCGTACAGGGCTTCGACCCTACAATGAGCAGTTCTTC
cdr3_aa: CASSRSRTGLRPYNEQFF

d_call: .
j_call: TRBJ1-1
v_call: TRBV3-1/TRBV3-2
clone_size: .
cdr3_nt: TGTGCCAGCAGCCAATTCATGAGGGGCTCGGGCCGATACACTGAAGCTTTCTTT
cdr3_aa: CASSQFMRGSGRYTEAFF

d_call: .
j_call: TRBJ1-4
v_call: TRBV28
clone_size: .
cdr3_nt: TGTGCCAGCAGTTTAAGGGCGGGCAGGGGAATGGAAAAACTGTTTTTT
cdr3_aa: CASSLRAGRGMEKLFF

d_call: TRBD2
j_call: TRBJ2-1
v_call: TRBV10-3
clone_size: .
cdr3_nt: TGTGCCATCAGTGGGGAATCGACTAGCGGCCTCTTTGGTGAGCAGTTCTTC
cdr3_aa: CAISGESTSGLFGEQFF

d_call: TRBD2
j_call: TRBJ2-1
v_call: TRBV28
clone_size: once
cdr3_nt: TGTGCCAGCAGTTTCTCCCTAGCGGGAGCCTACAATGAGCAGTTCTTC
cdr3_aa: CASSFSLAGAYNEQFF

d_call: .
j_call: TRBJ1-6
v_call: TRBV28
clone_size: .
cdr3_nt: TGTGCCAGCGGTTGGGGAACTTCACCCCTCCACTTT
cdr3_aa: CASGWGTSPLHF

d_call: .
j_call: TRBJ2-7
v_call: TRBV5-1
clone_size: .
cdr3_nt: TGCGCCAGTAGCTGGCGCGGGAAGGCTTGGGAGCAGTACTTC
cdr3_aa: CASSWRGKAWEQYF

d_call: .
j_call: TRBJ2-7
v_call: TRBV3-1/TRBV3-2
clone_size: .
cdr3_nt: TGTGCCAGCAGCCAAGTGGTGGGGTACGAGCAGTACTTC
cdr3_aa: CASSQVVGYEQYF

d_call: .
j_call: TRBJ2-1
v_call: TRBV5-1
clone_size: .
cdr3_nt: TGCGCCAGCAGCTTGGGGACTACTTACAATGAGCAGTTCTTC
cdr3_aa: CASSLGTTYNEQFF

d_call: TRBD1
j_call: TRBJ2-1
v_call: TRBV6-5
clone_size: .
cdr3_nt: TGTGCCAGCATTACAGGGGACAATGAGCAGTTCTTC
cdr3_aa: CASITGDNEQFF

d_call: TRBD1
j_call: TRBJ1-2
v_call: TRBV5-6
clone_size: .
cdr3_nt: TGTGCCAGCAGCTCACAGGGGGCGACAGGTGGCTACACCTTC
cdr3_aa: CASSSQGATGGYTF

d_call: .
j_call: TRBJ1-6
v_call: TRBV9
clone_size: .
cdr3_nt: TGTGCCAGCAGCCCTCTCGGGTACAGACATAATTCACCCCTCCACTTT
cdr3_aa: CASSPLGYRHNSPLHF

d_call: .
j_call: TRBJ1-6
v_call: TRBV5-1
clone_size: .
cdr3_nt: TGCGCCAGCAGCCTTGGGTGGGAGAGCTCCTATAATTCACCCCTCCACTTT
cdr3_aa: CASSLGWESSYNSPLHF

d_call: .
j_call: TRBJ2-1
v_call: TRBV29-1
clone_size: .
cdr3_nt: TGCAGCGTTGAAGGAGGAGTAGGGGCGTATGAGCAGTTCTTC
cdr3_aa: CSVEGGVGAYEQFF

d_call: TRBD2
j_call: TRBJ2-2
v_call: TRBV5-6
clone_size: .
cdr3_nt: TGTGCCAGCAGCTTGGAGCGGGATTGGAACACCGGGGAGCTGTTTTTT
cdr3_aa: CASSLERDWNTGELFF

d_call: TRBD1
j_call: TRBJ1-1
v_call: TRBV27
clone_size: .
cdr3_nt: TGTGCCAGCAGTTTAGGGACAGATCCGAACACTGAAGCTTTCTTT
cdr3_aa: CASSLGTDPNTEAFF

d_call: TRBD1
j_call: TRBJ2-3
v_call: TRBV19
clone_size: .
cdr3_nt: TGTGCCAGTAGTATAGGATTACAGGGGGAAACGCAGTATTTT
cdr3_aa: CASSIGLQGETQYF

d_call: TRBD1
j_call: TRBJ2-3
v_call: TRBV28
clone_size: .
cdr3_nt: TGTGCCAGCAGTTTAGGGACAGGGAGCACAGATACGCAGTATTTT
cdr3_aa: CASSLGTGSTDTQYF

d_call: .
j_call: TRBJ2-3
v_call: TRBV5-4
clone_size: .
cdr3_nt: TGTGCCAGCAGCCCGGGCCCCCTTGAGGATACGCAGTATTTT
cdr3_aa: CASSPGPLEDTQYF

d_call: TRBD1
j_call: TRBJ1-1
v_call: TRBV5-6
clone_size: few
cdr3_nt: TGTGCCAGCAGCTCCACAGGGGTAGGGGCGTCTGAAGCTTTCTTT
cdr3_aa: CASSSTGVGASEAFF

d_call: .
j_call: TRBJ1-1
v_call: TRBV29-1
clone_size: .
cdr3_nt: TGCAGCGTTGAGTCAACAGAGAACACTGAAGCTTTCTTT
cdr3_aa: CSVESTENTEAFF

d_call: .
j_call: TRBJ1-6
v_call: TRBV6-5
clone_size: .
cdr3_nt: TGTGCCACTCAACCGGGCTCGGTGAATTCACCCCTCCACTTT
cdr3_aa: CATQPGSVNSPLHF

d_call: TRBD1
j_call: TRBJ2-2
v_call: TRBV11-2
clone_size: .
cdr3_nt: TGTGCCAGCAGGACAGGGGGCTGGGACACCGGGGAGCTGTTTTTT
cdr3_aa: CASRTGGWDTGELFF

d_call: .
j_call: TRBJ2-5
v_call: TRBV5-4
clone_size: .
cdr3_nt: TGTGCCAGCAGCAGGGACTCCCTAGAGACCCAGTACTTC
cdr3_aa: CASSRDSLETQYF

d_call: .
j_call: TRBJ2-7
v_call: TRBV4-1
clone_size: .
cdr3_nt: TGCGCCAGCAGCCCAGATCCGGGATCCAAACTCGTCTACGAGCAGTACTTC
cdr3_aa: CASSPDPGSKLVYEQYF

d_call: .
j_call: TRBJ1-6
v_call: TRBV5-1
clone_size: .
cdr3_nt: TGCGCCAGCAGTCCAGCGGGGTATAATTCACCCCTCCACTTT
cdr3_aa: CASSPAGYNSPLHF

d_call: TRBD1
j_call: TRBJ2-7
v_call: TRBV3-1/TRBV3-2
clone_size: .
cdr3_nt: TGTGCCAGCAGCCTAAGGGACAGCCCCTACGAGCAGTACTTC
cdr3_aa: CASSLRDSPYEQYF

d_call: .
j_call: TRBJ1-2
v_call: TRBV5-4
clone_size: .
cdr3_nt: TGTGCCAGCAGGGGGCGGGGGCGCAGCTATGGCTACACCTTC
cdr3_aa: CASRGRGRSYGYTF

d_call: TRBD2
j_call: TRBJ2-5
v_call: TRBV6-6
clone_size: .
cdr3_nt: TGTGCCAGCAGTCTTTTTATAGCGGGAGAGCGCAAAGAGACCCAGTACTTC
cdr3_aa: CASSLFIAGERKETQYF

d_call: TRBD1
j_call: TRBJ1-1
v_call: TRBV7-9
clone_size: .
cdr3_nt: TGTGCCAGCAGCTGGACAGGGGCGCGACCTGAAGCTTTCTTT
cdr3_aa: CASSWTGARPEAFF

d_call: .
j_call: TRBJ1-2
v_call: TRBV4-2
clone_size: .
cdr3_nt: TGTGCCAGCAGCCAACCATCAACGGGTGGTGGCTACACCTTC
cdr3_aa: CASSQPSTGGGYTF

d_call: .
j_call: TRBJ1-2
v_call: TRBV7-9
clone_size: .
cdr3_nt: TGTGCCAGCAGCTACAGCCTCAGAGGGGCGGGGAGCTATGGCTACACCTTC
cdr3_aa: CASSYSLRGAGSYGYTF

d_call: .
j_call: TRBJ1-3
v_call: TRBV7-9
clone_size: .
cdr3_nt: TGTGCCAGCAGCTTAGAGCAAGCGGGGTCCGAAAACACCATATATTTT
cdr3_aa: CASSLEQAGSENTIYF

d_call: .
j_call: TRBJ1-6
v_call: TRBV18
clone_size: few
cdr3_nt: TGTGCCAGCTCAGAACGGAGGAATTATAATTCACCCCTCCACTTT
cdr3_aa: CASSERRNYNSPLHF

d_call: TRBD1
j_call: TRBJ1-6
v_call: TRBV3-1/TRBV3-2
clone_size: .
cdr3_nt: TGTGCCAGCAGCCAGGGACAGTCCTATAATTCACCCCTCCACTTT
cdr3_aa: CASSQGQSYNSPLHF

d_call: .
j_call: TRBJ2-7
v_call: TRBV20-1
clone_size: .
cdr3_nt: TGCAGTGCTAGTTCGGATACCTACGAGCAGTACTTC
cdr3_aa: CSASSDTYEQYF

d_call: .
j_call: TRBJ1-6
v_call: TRBV28
clone_size: .
cdr3_nt: TGTGCCAGCAGTTTACAGCTTACCAATTCACCCCTCCACTTT
cdr3_aa: CASSLQLTNSPLHF

d_call: .
j_call: TRBJ1-2
v_call: TRBV19
clone_size: .
cdr3_nt: TGTGCCAGTAGTATAGGGCCAGGGGTGAACTATGGCTACACCTTC
cdr3_aa: CASSIGPGVNYGYTF

d_call: .
j_call: TRBJ2-5
v_call: TRBV5-1
clone_size: .
cdr3_nt: TGCGCCAGCAGCTTGGTGCCAGAGACCCAGTACTTC
cdr3_aa: CASSLVPETQYF

d_call: TRBD1
j_call: TRBJ1-4
v_call: TRBV4-2
clone_size: .
cdr3_nt: TGTGCCAGCAGCCAAGACCACAGGGGAGGTGAAAAACTGTTTTTT
cdr3_aa: CASSQDHRGGEKLFF

d_call: .
j_call: TRBJ1-3
v_call: TRBV9
clone_size: .
cdr3_nt: TGTGCCAGCAGCGAATGGTCGTATGGAAACACCATATATTTT
cdr3_aa: CASSEWSYGNTIYF

d_call: .
j_call: TRBJ1-4
v_call: TRBV6-5
clone_size: once
cdr3_nt: TGTGCCAGCAGTTACTCGAAGGAGGTAGTTGAAAAACTGTTTTTT
cdr3_aa: CASSYSKEVVEKLFF

d_call: TRBD1
j_call: TRBJ1-1
v_call: TRBV5-1
clone_size: .
cdr3_nt: TGCGCCAGCACGACCGGGACAGGGGGCACTGAAGCTTTCTTT
cdr3_aa: CASTTGTGGTEAFF

d_call: .
j_call: TRBJ2-3
v_call: TRBV11-2
clone_size: few
cdr3_nt: TGTGCCAGCAGCTTACTCGGAGTGGCGGGCACAGATACGCAGTATTTT
cdr3_aa: CASSLLGVAGTDTQYF

d_call: .
j_call: TRBJ1-6
v_call: TRBV6-5
clone_size: .
cdr3_nt: TGTGCCAGCAACCTTCGGGCAGCGGCTAATTCACCCCTCCACTTT
cdr3_aa: CASNLRAAANSPLHF

d_call: .
j_call: TRBJ1-2
v_call: TRBV19
clone_size: .
cdr3_nt: TGTGCCAGTCAACCTCAAACAACAGGACACACCTATGGCTACACCTTC
cdr3_aa: CASQPQTTGHTYGYTF

d_call: TRBD2
j_call: TRBJ2-1
v_call: TRBV4-1
clone_size: .
cdr3_nt: TGCGCCAGCCGAAATCTAGCGGTGTCGAATGAGCAGTTCTTC
cdr3_aa: CASRNLAVSNEQFF

d_call: .
j_call: TRBJ1-1
v_call: TRBV29-1
clone_size: .
cdr3_nt: TGCAGCGTTGGGTGGGGGGACCTTTTGAACACTGAAGCTTTCTTT
cdr3_aa: CSVGWGDLLNTEAFF

d_call: .
j_call: TRBJ1-2
v_call: TRBV11-2
clone_size: .
cdr3_nt: TGTGCCAGCAGCTTAGAATATAGAGGGGGCTACACCTTC
cdr3_aa: CASSLEYRGGYTF

d_call: .
j_call: TRBJ1-2
v_call: TRBV28
clone_size: few
cdr3_nt: TGTGCCAGCAGTTTTTCTGACCGGGACGATGGTGGCTACACCTTC
cdr3_aa: CASSFSDRDDGGYTF

d_call: .
j_call: TRBJ2-2
v_call: TRBV30
clone_size: .
cdr3_nt: TGTGCCTGGAGTCGGGCTGGCGGGGAGCTGTTTTTT
cdr3_aa: CAWSRAGGELFF

d_call: TRBD2
j_call: TRBJ2-7
v_call: TRBV6-5
clone_size: .
cdr3_nt: TGTGCCAGCAGGGGTAGGCGGGGGTTCTACGAGCAGTACTTC
cdr3_aa: CASRGRRGFYEQYF